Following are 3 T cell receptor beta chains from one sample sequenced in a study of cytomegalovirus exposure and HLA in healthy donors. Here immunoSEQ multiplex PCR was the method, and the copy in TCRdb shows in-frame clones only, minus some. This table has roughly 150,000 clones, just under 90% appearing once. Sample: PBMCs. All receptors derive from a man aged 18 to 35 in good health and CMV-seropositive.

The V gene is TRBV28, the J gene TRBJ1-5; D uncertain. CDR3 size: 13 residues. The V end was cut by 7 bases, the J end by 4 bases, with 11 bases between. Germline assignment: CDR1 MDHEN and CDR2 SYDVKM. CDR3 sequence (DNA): TGTGCCAGCACCCCCGCAGCGAATCAGCCCCAGCATTTT. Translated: CASTPAANQPQHF.

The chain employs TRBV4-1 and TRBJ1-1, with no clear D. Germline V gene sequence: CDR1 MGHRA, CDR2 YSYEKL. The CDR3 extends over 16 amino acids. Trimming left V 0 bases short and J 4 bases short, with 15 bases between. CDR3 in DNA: TGCGCCAGCAGCCAAGATAGTAGATCGCCAGGCACTGAAGCTTTCTTT. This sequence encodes CASSQDSRSPGTEAFF.

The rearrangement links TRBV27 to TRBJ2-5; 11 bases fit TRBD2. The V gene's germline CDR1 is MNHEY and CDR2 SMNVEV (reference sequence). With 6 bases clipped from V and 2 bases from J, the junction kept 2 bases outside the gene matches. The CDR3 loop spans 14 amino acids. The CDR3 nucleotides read TGTGCCAGCAGGGGACTAGCGGTACAAGAGACCCAGTACTTC. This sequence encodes CASRGLAVQETQYF.